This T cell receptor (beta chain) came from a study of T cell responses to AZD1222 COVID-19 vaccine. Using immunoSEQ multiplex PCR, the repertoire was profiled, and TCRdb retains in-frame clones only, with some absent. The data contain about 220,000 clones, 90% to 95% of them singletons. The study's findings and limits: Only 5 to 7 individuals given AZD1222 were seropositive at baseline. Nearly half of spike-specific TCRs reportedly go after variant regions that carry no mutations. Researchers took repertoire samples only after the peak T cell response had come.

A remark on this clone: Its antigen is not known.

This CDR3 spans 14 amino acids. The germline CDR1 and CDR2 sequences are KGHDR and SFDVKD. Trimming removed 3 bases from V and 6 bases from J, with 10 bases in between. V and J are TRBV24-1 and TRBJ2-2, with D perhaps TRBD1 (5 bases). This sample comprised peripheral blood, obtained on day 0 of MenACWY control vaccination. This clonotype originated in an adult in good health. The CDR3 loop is CATSDPGWAGELFF. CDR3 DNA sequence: TGTGCCACCAGTGATCCAGGGTGGGCCGGGGAGCTGTTTTTT.